Below, 23 T cell receptor beta chains from the same sample are listed, as sequenced in a study of cytomegalovirus exposure and HLA in healthy donors. PCR primers comprised 60 Vbeta and 13 Jbeta primers. The protocol was immunoSEQ multiplex PCR, while the TCRdb copy is restricted to in-frame clones and leaves out a portion. This sample yields roughly 150,000 clones, of which around 80% are seen a single time; about 1.3% belongs to the top ten. The sample taken for sequencing was PBMCs. These receptors all stem from a male donor in good health and CMV-seronegative.

The gene calls are TRBV6-6 and TRBJ1-2; 8 nucleotides match TRBD1. CDR1 and CDR2 (germline): MNHNY, SVGAGI (reference sequence). This CDR3 is 13 amino acids long. J lost 8 bases, V lost 4 bases, and 6 bases had no gene match. CDR3 bases: TGTGCCAGCAGTTTCTCAGGGGGCGCAGGCTACACCTTC. Its protein product is CASSFSGGAGYTF.

The CDR3 DNA sequence: TGTGCCAGCAGCACCCGGGACAGCAGCACAGATACGCAGTATTTT. Translated, it gives CASSTRDSSTDTQYF. V and J are TRBV21-1 and TRBJ2-3; the table's D call TRBD1 went unverified against the DNA. TRBV21-1 constitutes a pseudogene. The CDR3 is made up of 15 amino acids.

The chain uses TRBV5-4 and TRBJ2-3; 7 bases map to TRBD2. There are 16 residues in the CDR3. Germline lookup yields CDR1 SGHNT and CDR2 YYREEE (reference sequence). Trimming took 0 bases from V and 1 from J; bases not matched to a gene: 5. The CDR3 coding sequence is TGTGCCAGCAGCTTGGTTGGCGGGAGAGGCACAGATACGCAGTATTTT. This codes for CASSLVGGRGTDTQYF.

This clone was detected once. The V and J genes are TRBV6-6 and TRBJ1-3; 9 bases agree with TRBD1. The end of the DNA aligns better with TRBJ2-2, so the J call may be wrong. Germline CDR1 reads MNHNY; CDR2 reads SVGAGI (reference sequence). This CDR3 spans 15 amino acids. The CDR3 is CASSNGDRATGELFF. CDR3 DNA sequence: TGTGCCAGCAGTAACGGGGACAGGGCCACCGGGGAGCTGTTTTTT.

This rearrangement joins TRBV5-4 to TRBJ1-1; maybe TRBD1 (6 bases). Trimming left V 3 bases short and J 4 bases short, with 13 bases between. There are 14 residues in the CDR3. Looked up from germline, CDR1 is SGHNT and CDR2 is YYREEE (reference sequence). The CDR3 DNA reads as TGTGCCAGCAGCTATGGACAGATATCCACTGAAGCTTTCTTT. Translation: CASSYGQISTEAFF.

The chain has TRBV7-8 and TRBJ2-3, with 10 bases lining up with TRBD2. Germline V gene sequence: CDR1 SGHVS, CDR2 FQNEAQ. The CDR3 contains 13 residues. With 11 bases clipped from V and 4 bases from J, the junction kept 6 bases outside the gene matches. Here the CDR3 DNA reads TGTGCCGCCGCTAGCGGGAGCCCAGATACGCAGTATTTT. Amino acids: CAAASGSPDTQYF.

This chain connects TRBV6-5 to TRBJ2-1; TRBD1 matches at 7 bases. The V gene end was trimmed by 3 bases and the J gene end by 7 bases; junction bases not matched to a gene: 6. Germline V gene data show CDR1 as MNHEY and CDR2 as SVGAGI. The CDR3 covers 14 residues. CDR3 coding DNA: TGTGCCAGCAGTTATCCAGGGGGAAGGAATGAGCAGTTCTTC. Residues: CASSYPGGRNEQFF.

The chain joins TRBV11-2 to TRBJ2-7; no reliable D call. The CDR3 length is 14 residues. Germline loops: CDR1 SGHAT, CDR2 FQNNGV. Trimming removed 3 bases at V and 0 bases at J, with 9 bases between. The CDR3 DNA sequence: TGTGCCAGCAGCTTGGAGCGTCTCTCCTACGAGCAGTACTTC. It encodes CASSLERLSYEQYF.

The chain uses TRBV5-1 and TRBJ2-7; the D is unclear. The V and J ends lost 0 bases and 3 bases respectively, with 7 bases between them. The CDR3 extends over 13 amino acids. Per the germline V gene, CDR1 is SGHRS and CDR2 is YFSETQ. The CDR3 DNA reads as TGCGCCAGCAGCTTGGCCCGGAGCTACGAGCAGTACTTC. Residues: CASSLARSYEQYF.

This clone showed up just a few times. V is TRBV12-5 and J is TRBJ1-6; TRBD1 is a possible D gene (6 bases). Trimming cost V 1 base and J 10 bases, with 11 bases left between them. Germline V gene sequence: CDR1 LGHNT, CDR2 FRNRAP. The CDR3 is 14 amino acids. CDR3 DNA: TGTGCTAGTGGTTTGGACAGGGCAGGCTCACCCCTCCACTTT. Protein sequence: CASGLDRAGSPLHF.

The chain combines TRBV11-2 with TRBJ1-5; D is undetermined. Per the germline V gene, CDR1 is SGHAT and CDR2 is FQNNGV. The germline V and J ends were trimmed by 6 bases and 1 base, with 10 bases remaining between them. The CDR3 sequence is 14 residues long. CDR3 coding DNA: TGTGCCAGCAGTTTTGGGCGCAGCAATCAGCCCCAGCATTTT. Translated, it gives CASSFGRSNQPQHF.

Points on this clone: The same CDR3 is also encoded by other DNA sequences in this sample. CDR3 amino acids: CAWSEGVNQPQHF. The CDR3, as DNA: TGTGCCTGGAGTGAGGGAGTAAATCAGCCCCAGCATTTT. The V call is TRBV30, the J call TRBJ1-5; D not resolved. From germline, CDR1 is GTSNPN and CDR2 SVGIG (reference sequence). The V end lost 1 base, the J end lost 4 bases, and 8 bases lay between the germline ends. This CDR3 is built from 13 residues.

This chain connects TRBV7-2 to TRBJ2-7, with 11 bases aligning to TRBD1. From germline, CDR1 is SGHTA and CDR2 FQGNSA. Trimming removed 3 bases from V and 5 bases from J; junction bases left unmatched: 6. The CDR3 totals 15 residues. The CDR3 DNA sequence: TGTGCCAGCAGCTTCCCGGGACAGGGGGGCCACGAGCAGTACTTC. Translated: CASSFPGQGGHEQYF.

This chain connects TRBV5-4 to TRBJ2-7; D may be TRBD2 (5 bases). CDR1 is SGHNT and CDR2 is YYREEE in the germline V gene (reference sequence). Trimming shortened V by 4 bases and J by 1 base, and 12 bases separated the two germline ends. This CDR3 spans 14 amino acids. This CDR3 reads CASSPGLRSYEQYF. DNA of the CDR3: TGTGCCAGCAGCCCAGGACTTCGATCCTACGAGCAGTACTTC.

V is TRBV27 and J is TRBJ2-7, with a weak D call TRBD1 (5 bases). The V gene's germline CDR1 is MNHEY and CDR2 SMNVEV (reference sequence). This CDR3 is 13 amino acids long. Trimming cost V 3 bases and J 5 bases, with 11 bases left between them. The CDR3 region is CASSFQGRDEQYF. DNA of the CDR3: TGTGCCAGCAGTTTCCAGGGTAGGGACGAGCAGTACTTC.

The chain combines TRBV9 with TRBJ2-3, with D possibly matching TRBD1 (6 bases). Trimming cost V 5 bases and J 1 base, with 14 bases left between them. Germline V gene data show CDR1 as SGDLS and CDR2 as YYNGEE. CDR3 length equals 15 residues. The CDR3 DNA follows: TGTGCCAGCAGTAACGAACACAGGGGCACAGATACGCAGTATTTT. It specifies CASSNEHRGTDTQYF.

The rearrangement joins TRBV5-1 to TRBJ2-6, with unresolved D. Germline V gene lookup returns CDR1 SGHRS and CDR2 YFSETQ. This CDR3 has 16 residues. V dropped 0 bases and J dropped 0 bases, with 7 bases sitting between them. CDR3 loop: CASSLAQNSGANVLTF. In nucleotides, the CDR3 is TGCGCCAGCAGCTTGGCACAGAACTCTGGGGCCAACGTCCTGACTTTC.

The chain is built from TRBV19 and TRBJ1-2; no definite D call. CDR3 size: 13 residues. Deletions cut 3 bases from V and 4 bases from J, with 9 bases between. The germline V gene has CDR1 LNHDA and CDR2 SQIVND (reference sequence). The CDR3 region has the DNA TGTGCCAGTAGTATGACACTCAGCTATGGCTACACCTTC. Translating it yields CASSMTLSYGYTF.

V and J are TRBV20-1 and TRBJ2-7; D uncertain. The germline gives CDR1 DFQATT, CDR2 SNEGSKA (reference sequence). The length of the CDR3 is 10 residues. V was trimmed by 7 bases and J by 2 bases, leaving 6 bases between them. CDR3 sequence: CSVPTYEQYF. The CDR3 coding sequence is TGCAGTGTCCCCACCTACGAGCAGTACTTC.

The CDR3 sequence is CASSLAGAADTQYF. The CDR3 coding sequence is TGTGCCAGCAGTCTAGCGGGGGCGGCAGATACGCAGTATTTT. The chain links TRBV6-5 to TRBJ2-3; TRBD2 matches 10 bases. Germline V gene data show CDR1 as MNHEY and CDR2 as SVGAGI. The CDR3 length is 14 residues. V lost 5 bases to trimming and J lost 4 bases; unmatched junction nucleotides: 3.

There are a few counts of this clone. The V call is TRBV19, the J call TRBJ2-2; 8 nucleotides line up with TRBD2. Germline CDR1 reads LNHDA; CDR2 reads SQIVND (reference sequence). This CDR3 contains 18 residues. J lost 6 bases, V lost 5 bases, and 17 bases had no gene match. This chain's CDR3 is CASSLAGGARGLAGELFF. The CDR3 nucleotides are TGTGCCAGTAGTCTCGCCGGGGGGGCGCGGGGACTAGCCGGGGAGCTGTTTTTT.

The chain has TRBV7-9 and TRBJ2-1; 13 nucleotides agree with TRBD2. Per germline, CDR1 SEHNR and CDR2 FQNEAQ (reference sequence). The V gene end was trimmed by 5 bases and the J gene end by 3 bases; junction bases not matched to a gene: 7. The CDR3 length is 17 residues. The CDR3 region has the DNA TGTGCCAGCAGCCGGACTAGCGGGGGCCCTCTCTACAATGAGCAGTTCTTC. The encoded protein is CASSRTSGGPLYNEQFF.

This chain joins TRBV7-9 and TRBJ2-2; D unresolved. The CDR3 sequence is 13 residues long. Germline V gene lookup returns CDR1 SEHNR and CDR2 FQNEAQ (reference sequence). The V end was cut by 5 bases, the J end by 5 bases, with 9 bases between. DNA of the CDR3: TGTGCCAGCAGCCTACGGAGTACCGGGGAGCTGTTTTTT. Its translation: CASSLRSTGELFF.